Presented here are 23 T cell receptor beta chains from one specimen sequenced in a study of persistence of HIV-infected CD4 T cells. These receptors lack a known antigen. This nonspecific control used anti-CD3/anti-CD28 bead stimulation of CD4+ T cells. CD4+ T cells upregulating both CD40 ligand and CD69 were sorted as responding cells. The immunoSEQ assay was version 4, run in survey mode. Assay: immunoSEQ multiplex PCR; the TCRdb copy retains only in-frame clones and omits some. This sample has roughly 43,000 clones; more than 70% occur once, and the top ten carry just over 1%. Sequenced here: CD4+ T cells sorted from PBMCs after roughly 18-hour stimulation, sampled from a patient who received antiretroviral therapy. These receptors were obtained from an adult man with HIV who was CMV-seropositive.

The rearrangement joins TRBV10-3 to TRBJ2-6, with D possibly TRBD1 on 6 matching bases. Germline V CDR1 and CDR2: ENHRY, SYGVKD. V was pared by 10 bases and J by 0 bases, with 22 bases between. The CDR3 spans 18 residues. CDR3 protein: CATRRTGTLNSGANVLTF. In DNA, the CDR3 is TGTGCCACCAGACGCACAGGGACCCTAAACTCTGGGGCCAACGTCCTGACTTTC.

This clone was recorded only once. The junction differs from germline at one of its ends, possibly a read error. The chain combines TRBV4-1 with TRBJ1-6; D is possibly TRBD1 (5 bases). CDR1 is MGHRA and CDR2 is YSYEKL in the germline V gene. The CDR3 totals 17 residues. Here the CDR3 reads CASSQEEGPGGGSALHF. DNA of the CDR3: TGCGCCAGCAGCCAAGAAGAGGGGCCGGGCGGGGGTTCAGCCCTCCACTTT.

The CDR3 sequence: CASSVARGDQPQHF. The CDR3 DNA sequence: TGTGCCAGCAGCGTAGCTAGGGGGGATCAGCCCCAGCATTTT. This chain uses TRBV9 with TRBJ1-5; a weak D match, TRBD1 (6 bases). The CDR3 totals 14 residues. Looked up from germline, CDR1 is SGDLS and CDR2 is YYNGEE. V lost 0 bases, J lost 5 bases, and 9 bases lay in between.

The chain is built from TRBV27 and TRBJ2-2, with 8 bases that match TRBD1. The CDR3 totals 17 residues. J gave up 2 bases and V 3 bases, and 8 bases lay outside the gene matches. Per germline, CDR1 MNHEY and CDR2 SMNVEV (reference sequence). CDR3 nucleotides: TGTGCCAGCAGTTTCTTCAGGACAGGGCATAACACCGGGGAGCTGTTTTTT. This codes for CASSFFRTGHNTGELFF.

J is TRBJ1-1 and V is TRBV19; D is ambiguous. Germline CDR1 is LNHDA and CDR2 is SQIVND (reference sequence). This CDR3 is built from 14 residues. V lost 7 bases and J lost 0, with 12 bases in between. DNA of the CDR3: TGTGCCAGTACGGACGGGAGGGTGAACACTGAAGCTTTCTTT. Its translation: CASTDGRVNTEAFF. Variable domain in full (rest from reference TRBV19 and TRBJ1-1): DGGITQSPKYLFRKEGQNVTLSCEQNLNHDAMYWYRQDPGQGLRLIYYSQIVNDFQKGDIAEGYSVSREKKESFPLTVTSAQKNPTAFYLCASTDGRVNTEAFFGQGTRLTVV.

The rearrangement joins TRBV7-9 to TRBJ2-7; 8 nucleotides align to TRBD2. The germline V gene has CDR1 SEHNR and CDR2 FQNEAQ (reference sequence). The CDR3 consists of 16 residues. Trimming cost V 5 bases and J 6 bases; bases outside gene matches: 15. CDR3 sequence reads: CASSPSRGRAGGEQYF. The CDR3 DNA is TGTGCCAGCAGCCCATCAAGGGGTAGGGCGGGGGGCGAGCAGTACTTC.

The chain recombines TRBV28 with TRBJ2-7; 9 nucleotides align to TRBD1. V trimming: 3 bases; J trimming: 3 bases; junction bases outside the gene matches: 3. The CDR3 loop spans 14 amino acids. Germline V gene sequence: CDR1 MDHEN, CDR2 SYDVKM. DNA of the CDR3: TGTGCCAGCAGTTTGGGACAGGGAGTCTACGAGCAGTACTTC. This gives the protein CASSLGQGVYEQYF.

J is TRBJ1-2 and V is TRBV19; 7 nucleotides agree with TRBD1. The V gene end was trimmed by 6 bases and the J gene end by 1 base; junction bases not matched to a gene: 5. Germline CDR1 LNHDA, CDR2 SQIVND (reference sequence). This CDR3 contains 14 residues. The chain's CDR3 is CASRRRDSNYGYTF. Here the CDR3 DNA reads TGTGCCAGTAGGAGACGGGACAGTAACTATGGCTACACCTTC. The complete variable domain, with remaining parts taken from reference TRBV19 and TRBJ1-2, reads DGGITQSPKYLFRKEGQNVTLSCEQNLNHDAMYWYRQDPGQGLRLIYYSQIVNDFQKGDIAEGYSVSREKKESFPLTVTSAQKNPTAFYLCASRRRDSNYGYTFGSGTRLTVV.

The V and J genes are TRBV15 and TRBJ2-7; 7 bases agree with TRBD1. The CDR3 runs to 14 residues. Germline CDR1 and CDR2: LNHNV and YYDKDF (reference sequence). Germline trimming cut 5 bases from V and 1 base from J; bases unmatched to any gene: 5. CDR3 protein: CATSPRDSSYEQYF. Written as DNA, the CDR3 is TGTGCCACCAGCCCCCGGGACAGTTCCTACGAGCAGTACTTC.

V gene TRBV9 combines with J gene TRBJ2-1, with D perhaps TRBD2 (7 bases). The V and J ends lost 1 base and 8 bases respectively, with 19 bases between them. Germline CDR1 and CDR2: SGDLS and YYNGEE. The CDR3 has 16 amino acids. CDR3 loop: CASSVTPGGIGDEQFF. The DNA of the CDR3 is TGTGCCAGCAGCGTAACCCCGGGGGGCATAGGCGATGAGCAGTTCTTC.

This chain connects TRBV2 to TRBJ1-4; D not certain. Deletions cut 3 bases from V and 5 bases from J, with 10 bases between. There are 14 residues in the CDR3. CDR1 and CDR2 (germline): SNHLY, FYNNEI. CDR3 coding DNA: TGTGCCAGCAGTGAGACGGTAACGAATGAAAAACTGTTTTTT. It translates to CASSETVTNEKLFF.

J is TRBJ1-5 and V is TRBV18, with a weak D call TRBD1 (5 bases). Germline CDR1 reads KGHSH; CDR2 reads LQKENI. V was shortened by 2 bases and J by 7 bases, with 15 bases between the two germline ends. The CDR3 contains 15 residues. CDR3 coding DNA: TGTGCCAGCTCACCAAGATCGGGACCGGGGCAGCCCCAGCATTTT. Translation: CASSPRSGPGQPQHF.

The chain couples TRBV29-1 to TRBJ2-7; D uncertain. The V gene's germline CDR1 is SQVTM and CDR2 ANQGSEA. Trimming removed 7 bases from V and 3 bases from J, with 16 bases in between. This CDR3 contains 13 residues. The CDR3 reads CSAARPPDYEQYF. In nucleotides, the CDR3 is TGCAGCGCCGCTAGGCCTCCGGACTACGAGCAGTACTTC.

The chain recombines TRBV18 with TRBJ1-1, with D possibly being TRBD1 (6 bases). Per the germline V gene, CDR1 is KGHSH and CDR2 is LQKENI. The CDR3 covers 15 residues. V lost 0 bases and J 1 base, leaving 9 bases between the germline ends. This CDR3 is CASSPPEGGNTEAFF. The CDR3 region has the DNA TGTGCCAGCTCACCACCGGAGGGGGGGAACACTGAAGCTTTCTTT.

V is TRBV10-3 and J is TRBJ1-2; D unresolved. Germline V CDR1 and CDR2: ENHRY, SYGVKD. The ends were cut back, 2 bases at V and 0 bases at J, with 10 bases in the middle. This CDR3 has 15 amino acids. CDR3 in DNA: TGTGCCATCAGTGAGACGGACTCTGCTAACTATGGCTACACCTTC. Its protein is CAISETDSANYGYTF.

V and J are TRBV28 and TRBJ2-7; 9 nucleotides agree with TRBD1. The V segment lost 8 bases and the J segment 5 bases; nucleotides outside the gene matches: 7. Germline assignment: CDR1 MDHEN and CDR2 SYDVKM. The CDR3 runs 13 residues. This CDR3 reads CASLQGANHEQYF. The CDR3 coding sequence is TGTGCCAGCCTACAGGGGGCCAACCACGAGCAGTACTTC.

The rearrangement uses TRBV2 and TRBJ1-4; TRBD1 aligns across 9 bases. After removal of 9 bases from V and 8 bases from J, the junction contained 7 bases not matched to a gene. The CDR3 covers 13 residues. Germline values: CDR1 SNHLY, CDR2 FYNNEI. The CDR3 spells CASSGTGTEKLFF. The CDR3 coding sequence is TGTGCCAGTTCCGGGACAGGGACGGAAAAACTGTTTTTT.

V gene TRBV5-1 combines with J gene TRBJ2-7; D possibly corresponds to TRBD2 (6 bases). V was clipped by 0 bases and J by 4 bases, with 14 bases between them. This CDR3 contains 15 residues. In germline, CDR1 is SGHRS, CDR2 YFSETQ. CDR3 amino acids: CASSLVAGSGYEQYF. The CDR3 bases are TGCGCCAGCAGCTTGGTGGCGGGGTCGGGGTACGAGCAGTACTTC.

The genes are TRBV6-5 and TRBJ1-5; TRBD1 is a possible D gene (6 bases). The CDR3 loop spans 14 amino acids. Germline-derived CDR1 and CDR2 are MNHEY and SVGAGI. The V and J ends lost 7 bases and 6 bases respectively, with 16 bases between them. CDR3 in amino acids: CASNPTGPGQPQHF. CDR3 in DNA: TGTGCCAGCAACCCGACAGGCCCCGGTCAGCCCCAGCATTTT.

The V gene is TRBV28, the J gene TRBJ2-2, with 7 bases matching TRBD1. Germline values: CDR1 MDHEN, CDR2 SYDVKM. Trimming removed 3 bases from V and 2 bases from J; junction bases left unmatched: 3. The CDR3 consists of 15 residues. This CDR3 is CASSLGQLNTGELFF. CDR3 nucleotides: TGTGCCAGCAGTTTGGGACAGCTCAACACCGGGGAGCTGTTTTTT.

In this sample, this clone turned up once. The genes are TRBV5-1 and TRBJ1-2; TRBD1 might be the D (5 bases). Trimming shortened V by 4 bases and J by 8 bases, and 15 bases separated the two germline ends. The germline CDR1 and CDR2 sequences are SGHRS and YFSETQ. This CDR3 comprises 13 residues. In DNA form, the CDR3 reads TGCGCCAGCAGCGATTTCGGGGGAACCGGCTACACCTTC. Protein product: CASSDFGGTGYTF.

The V call is TRBV19, the J call TRBJ1-2, with a weak D call TRBD1 (5 bases). Per the germline V gene, CDR1 is LNHDA and CDR2 is SQIVND (reference sequence). V dropped 3 bases and J dropped 3 bases, with 8 bases sitting between them. The length of the CDR3 is 13 residues. CDR3 protein: CASSIDSYYGYTF. CDR3 bases: TGTGCCAGTAGTATCGACAGCTACTATGGCTACACCTTC. Full variable domain (remainder filled in from reference TRBV19 and TRBJ1-2): DGGITQSPKYLFRKEGQNVTLSCEQNLNHDAMYWYRQDPGQGLRLIYYSQIVNDFQKGDIAEGYSVSREKKESFPLTVTSAQKNPTAFYLCASSIDSYYGYTFGSGTRLTVV.

The rearrangement joins TRBV12-1 to TRBJ2-7; TRBD1, the table's D call, was not compared with the DNA. TRBV12-1 is a pseudogene segment. The CDR3 has 14 residues. The CDR3 spells CASSFEQGTYEQYF. For the CDR3, the DNA is TGTGCCAGCAGCTTTGAGCAGGGGACCTACGAGCAGTACTTC.